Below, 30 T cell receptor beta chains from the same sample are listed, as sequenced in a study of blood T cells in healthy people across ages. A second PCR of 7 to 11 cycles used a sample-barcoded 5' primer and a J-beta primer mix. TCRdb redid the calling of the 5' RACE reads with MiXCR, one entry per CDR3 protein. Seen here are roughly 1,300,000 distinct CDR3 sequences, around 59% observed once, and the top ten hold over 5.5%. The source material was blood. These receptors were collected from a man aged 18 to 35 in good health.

The CDR3 nucleotides read TGCGCCAGCAGCCCCCGAGCGGAACGCACAGATACGCAGTATTTT. This sequence encodes CASSPRAERTDTQYF. The chain couples TRBV5-1 to TRBJ2-3; possibly TRBD2 for D (5 bases). CDR1 is SGHRS, CDR2 YFSETQ, per germline. CDR3 size: 15 residues. V dropped 4 bases and J dropped 1 base, with 13 bases sitting between them.

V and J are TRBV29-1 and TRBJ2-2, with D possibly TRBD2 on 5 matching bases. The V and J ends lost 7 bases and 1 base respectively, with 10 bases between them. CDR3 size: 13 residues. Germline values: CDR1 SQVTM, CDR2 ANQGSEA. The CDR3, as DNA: TGCAGCGCCCCCGGGGAGAACACCGGGGAGCTGTTTTTT. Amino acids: CSAPGENTGELFF.

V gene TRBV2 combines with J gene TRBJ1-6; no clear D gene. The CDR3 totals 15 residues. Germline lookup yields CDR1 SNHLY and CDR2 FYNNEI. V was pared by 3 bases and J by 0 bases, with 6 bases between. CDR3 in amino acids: CASSDIGSYNSPLHF. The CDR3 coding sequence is TGTGCCAGCAGTGATATCGGCTCCTATAATTCACCCCTCCACTTT.

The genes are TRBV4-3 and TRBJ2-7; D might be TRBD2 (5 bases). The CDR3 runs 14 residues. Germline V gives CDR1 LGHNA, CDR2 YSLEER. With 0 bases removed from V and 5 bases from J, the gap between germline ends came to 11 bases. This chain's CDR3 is CASSQDRGGNEQYF. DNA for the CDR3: TGCGCCAGCAGCCAAGATCGGGGTGGCAACGAGCAGTACTTC.

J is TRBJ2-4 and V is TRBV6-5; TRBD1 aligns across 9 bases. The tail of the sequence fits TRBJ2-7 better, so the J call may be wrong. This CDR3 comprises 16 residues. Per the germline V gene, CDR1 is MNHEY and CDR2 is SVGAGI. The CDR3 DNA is TGTGCCAGCAGTTACAACTCCAGGACAGGGGCCCACGAGCAGTACTTC. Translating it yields CASSYNSRTGAHEQYF.

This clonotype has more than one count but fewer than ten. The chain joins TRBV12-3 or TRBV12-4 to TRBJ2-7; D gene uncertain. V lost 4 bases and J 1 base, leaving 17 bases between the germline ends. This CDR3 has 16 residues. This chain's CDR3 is CASSSSGYRASYEQYF. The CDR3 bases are TGTGCCAGCAGTTCATCAGGTTACCGGGCGTCCTACGAGCAGTACTTC.

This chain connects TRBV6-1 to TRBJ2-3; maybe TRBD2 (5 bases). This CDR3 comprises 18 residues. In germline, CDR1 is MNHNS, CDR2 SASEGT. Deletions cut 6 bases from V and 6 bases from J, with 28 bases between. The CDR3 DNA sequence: TGTGCCAGCAGGAACGGGGAAAGCCCAGCCGAGGCGAAGGATACGCAGTATTTT. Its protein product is CASRNGESPAEAKDTQYF.

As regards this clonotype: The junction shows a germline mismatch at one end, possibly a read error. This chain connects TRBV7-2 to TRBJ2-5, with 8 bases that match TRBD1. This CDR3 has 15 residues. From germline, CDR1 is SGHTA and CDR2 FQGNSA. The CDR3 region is CANSSFNRGEETQYF. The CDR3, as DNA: TGTGCCAACAGCTCTTTCAACAGGGGGGAAGAGACCCAGTACTTC.

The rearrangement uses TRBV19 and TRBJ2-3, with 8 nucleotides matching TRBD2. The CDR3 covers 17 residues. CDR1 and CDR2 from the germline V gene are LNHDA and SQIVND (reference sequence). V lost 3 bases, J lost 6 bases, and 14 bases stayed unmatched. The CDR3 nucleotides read TGTGCCAGTAGTATGGCTAGTAGCGGGGCTTTCCGGGATACGCAGTATTTT. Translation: CASSMASSGAFRDTQYF. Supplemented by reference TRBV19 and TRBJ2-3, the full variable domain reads DGGITQSPKYLFRKEGQNVTLSCEQNLNHDAMYWYRQDPGQGLRLIYYSQIVNDFQKGDIAEGYSVSREKKESFPLTVTSAQKNPTAFYLCASSMASSGAFRDTQYFGPGTRLTVL.

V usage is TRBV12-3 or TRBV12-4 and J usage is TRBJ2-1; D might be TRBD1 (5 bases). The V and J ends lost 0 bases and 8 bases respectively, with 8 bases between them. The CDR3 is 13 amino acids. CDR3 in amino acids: CASSLAQGDEQFF. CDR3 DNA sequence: TGTGCCAGCAGTTTAGCGCAAGGGGATGAGCAGTTCTTC.

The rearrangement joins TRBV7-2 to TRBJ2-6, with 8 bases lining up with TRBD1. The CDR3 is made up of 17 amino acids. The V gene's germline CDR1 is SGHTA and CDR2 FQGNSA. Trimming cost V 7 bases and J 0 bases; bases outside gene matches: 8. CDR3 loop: CASTGQVQRSGANVLTF. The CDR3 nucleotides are TGTGCCAGCACGGGACAGGTCCAACGCTCTGGGGCCAACGTCCTGACTTTC.

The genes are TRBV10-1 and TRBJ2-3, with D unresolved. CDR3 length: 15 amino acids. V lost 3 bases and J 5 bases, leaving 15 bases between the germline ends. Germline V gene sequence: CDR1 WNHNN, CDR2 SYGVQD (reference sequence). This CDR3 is CASSDPGLRIDTQYF. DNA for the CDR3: TGCGCCAGCAGTGACCCGGGCCTGAGGATAGATACGCAGTATTTT.

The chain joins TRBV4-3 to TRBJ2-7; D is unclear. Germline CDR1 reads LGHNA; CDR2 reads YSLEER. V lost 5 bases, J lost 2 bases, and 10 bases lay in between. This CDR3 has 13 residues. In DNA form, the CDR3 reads TGCGCCAGCAGCTTTCGGTTAACCTACGAGCAGTACTTC. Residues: CASSFRLTYEQYF.

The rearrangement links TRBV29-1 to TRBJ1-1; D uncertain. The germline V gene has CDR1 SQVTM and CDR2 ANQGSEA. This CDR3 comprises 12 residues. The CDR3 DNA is TGCAGTACTCGTGTGGGCAGCACTGAAGCTTTCTTT. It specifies CSTRVGSTEAFF.

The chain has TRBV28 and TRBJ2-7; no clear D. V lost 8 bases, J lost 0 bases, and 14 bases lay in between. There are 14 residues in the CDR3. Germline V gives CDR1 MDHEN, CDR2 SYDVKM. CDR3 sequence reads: CASDPNPGSYEQYF. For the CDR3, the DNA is TGTGCCAGCGATCCTAACCCGGGCTCCTACGAGCAGTACTTC.

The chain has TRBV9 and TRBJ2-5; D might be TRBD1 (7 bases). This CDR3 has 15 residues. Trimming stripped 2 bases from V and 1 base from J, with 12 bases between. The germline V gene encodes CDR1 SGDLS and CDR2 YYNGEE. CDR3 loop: CASSVGGTAQETQYF. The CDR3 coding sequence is TGTGCCAGCAGCGTCGGCGGGACAGCCCAAGAGACCCAGTACTTC.

The CDR3 spells CASSQESGASSYEQYF. CDR3 DNA sequence: TGTGCCAGCAGCCAAGAAAGCGGGGCGAGCTCCTACGAGCAGTACTTC. V is TRBV4-2 and J is TRBJ2-7; 7 bases are a match to TRBD2. The trim removed 0 bases at V and 0 bases at J, leaving 5 bases unmatched. This CDR3 has 16 residues. Germline CDR1 is LGHNA and CDR2 is YNFKEQ.

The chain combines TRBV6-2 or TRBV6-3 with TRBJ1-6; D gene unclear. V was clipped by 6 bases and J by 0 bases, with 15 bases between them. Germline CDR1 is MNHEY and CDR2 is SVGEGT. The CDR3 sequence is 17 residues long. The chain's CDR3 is CASRPGPKSSYNSPLHF. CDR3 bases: TGTGCCAGCAGGCCCGGGCCCAAAAGCTCCTATAATTCACCCCTCCACTTT.

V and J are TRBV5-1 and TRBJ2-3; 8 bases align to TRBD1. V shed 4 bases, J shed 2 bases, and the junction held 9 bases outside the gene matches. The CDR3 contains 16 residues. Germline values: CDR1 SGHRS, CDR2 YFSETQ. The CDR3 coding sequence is TGCGCCAGCAGCCCCGCCCAGGGGGCGCCCACAGATACGCAGTATTTT. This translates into CASSPAQGAPTDTQYF.

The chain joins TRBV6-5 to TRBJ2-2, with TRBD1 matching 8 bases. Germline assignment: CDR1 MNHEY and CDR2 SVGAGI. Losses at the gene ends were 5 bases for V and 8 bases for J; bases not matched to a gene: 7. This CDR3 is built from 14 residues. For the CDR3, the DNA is TGTGCCAGCAGTGACGGTCAGGGGGCGGGGGAGCTGTTTTTT. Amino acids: CASSDGQGAGELFF.

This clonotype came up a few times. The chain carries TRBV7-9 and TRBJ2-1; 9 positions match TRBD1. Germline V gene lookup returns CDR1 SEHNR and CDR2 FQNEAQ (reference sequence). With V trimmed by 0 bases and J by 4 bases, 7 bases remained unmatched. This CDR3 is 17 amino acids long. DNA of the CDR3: TGTGCCAGCAGCTTAGCGCGTGGGACAGGGTCTTACAATGAGCAGTTCTTC. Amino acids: CASSLARGTGSYNEQFF.

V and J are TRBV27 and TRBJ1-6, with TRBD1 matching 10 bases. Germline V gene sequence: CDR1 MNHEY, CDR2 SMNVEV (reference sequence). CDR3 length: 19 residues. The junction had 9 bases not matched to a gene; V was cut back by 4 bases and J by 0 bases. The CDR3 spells CASSSLGTGDSSYNSPLHF. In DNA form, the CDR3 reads TGTGCCAGCAGTTCATTGGGGACAGGGGATAGCTCCTATAATTCACCCCTCCACTTT.

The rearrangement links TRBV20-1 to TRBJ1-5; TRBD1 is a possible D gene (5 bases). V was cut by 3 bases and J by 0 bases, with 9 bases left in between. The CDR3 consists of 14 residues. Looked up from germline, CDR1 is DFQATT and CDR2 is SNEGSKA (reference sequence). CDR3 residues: CSASGGNSNQPQHF. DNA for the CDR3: TGCAGTGCTAGTGGGGGGAATAGCAATCAGCCCCAGCATTTT.

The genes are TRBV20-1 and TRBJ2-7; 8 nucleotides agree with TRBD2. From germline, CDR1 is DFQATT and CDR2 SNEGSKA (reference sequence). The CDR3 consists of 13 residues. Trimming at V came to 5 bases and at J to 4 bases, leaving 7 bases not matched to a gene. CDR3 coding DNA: TGCAGTGCTCCCAAGCGGGAGAAGTACGAGCAGTACTTC. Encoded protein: CSAPKREKYEQYF.

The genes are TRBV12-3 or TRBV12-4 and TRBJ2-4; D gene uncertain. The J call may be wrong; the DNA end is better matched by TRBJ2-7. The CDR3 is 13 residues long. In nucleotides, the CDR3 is TGTGCCAGCAGACAGACTGGGGTCTACGAGCAGTACTTC. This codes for CASRQTGVYEQYF.

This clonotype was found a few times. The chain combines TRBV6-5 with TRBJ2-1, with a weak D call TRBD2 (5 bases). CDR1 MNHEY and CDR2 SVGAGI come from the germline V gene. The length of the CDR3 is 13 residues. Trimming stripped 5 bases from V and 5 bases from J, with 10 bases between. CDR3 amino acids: CASSPGINNEQFF. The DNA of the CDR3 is TGTGCCAGCAGTCCGGGGATAAACAATGAGCAGTTCTTC.

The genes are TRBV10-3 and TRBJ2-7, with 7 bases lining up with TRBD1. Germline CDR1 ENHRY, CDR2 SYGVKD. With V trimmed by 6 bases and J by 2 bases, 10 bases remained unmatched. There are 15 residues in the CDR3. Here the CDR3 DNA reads TGTGCCATCAGCGGGACAGCCGGGTTAACCTACGAGCAGTACTTC. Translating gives CAISGTAGLTYEQYF.

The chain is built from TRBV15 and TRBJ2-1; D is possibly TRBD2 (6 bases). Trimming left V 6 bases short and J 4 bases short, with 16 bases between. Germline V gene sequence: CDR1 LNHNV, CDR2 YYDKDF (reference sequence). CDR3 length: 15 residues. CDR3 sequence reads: CATSLVGGLYNEQFF. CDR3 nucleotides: TGTGCCACCAGTCTTGTGGGGGGATTATACAATGAGCAGTTCTTC.

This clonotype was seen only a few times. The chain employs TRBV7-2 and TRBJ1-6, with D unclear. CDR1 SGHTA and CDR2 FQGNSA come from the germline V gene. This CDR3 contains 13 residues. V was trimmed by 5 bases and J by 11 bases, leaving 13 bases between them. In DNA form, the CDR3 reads TGTGCCAGCAGCCCCTTTGGTAGTGCACCCCTCCACTTT. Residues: CASSPFGSAPLHF.

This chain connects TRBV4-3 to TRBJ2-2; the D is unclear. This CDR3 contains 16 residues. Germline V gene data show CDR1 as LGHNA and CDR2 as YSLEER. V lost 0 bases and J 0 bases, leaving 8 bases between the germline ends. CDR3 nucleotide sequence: TGCGCCAGCAGCCAAGATCTGTCGGCGAACACCGGGGAGCTGTTTTTT. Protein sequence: CASSQDLSANTGELFF.